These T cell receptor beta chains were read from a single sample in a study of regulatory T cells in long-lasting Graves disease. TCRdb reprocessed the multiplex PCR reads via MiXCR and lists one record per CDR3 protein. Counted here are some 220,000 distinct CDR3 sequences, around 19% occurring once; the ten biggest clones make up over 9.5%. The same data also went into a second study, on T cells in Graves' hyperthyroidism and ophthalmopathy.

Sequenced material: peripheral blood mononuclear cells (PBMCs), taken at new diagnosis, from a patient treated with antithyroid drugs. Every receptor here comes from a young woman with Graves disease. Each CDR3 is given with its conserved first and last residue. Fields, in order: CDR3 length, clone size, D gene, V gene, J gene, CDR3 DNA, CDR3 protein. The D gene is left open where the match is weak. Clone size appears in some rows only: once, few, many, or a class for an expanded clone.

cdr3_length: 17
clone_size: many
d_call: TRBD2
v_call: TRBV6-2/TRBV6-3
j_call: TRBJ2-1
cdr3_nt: TGTGCCAGCAGTTACCCGGGACTAGCGGGAGGGCCGGGTGAGCAGTTCTTC
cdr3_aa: CASSYPGLAGGPGEQFF

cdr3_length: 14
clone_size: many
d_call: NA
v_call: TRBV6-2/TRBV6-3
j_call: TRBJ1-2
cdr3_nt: TGTGCCAGCAGCCTCAGGACGGATAACTATGGCTACACCTTC
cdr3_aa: CASSLRTDNYGYTF

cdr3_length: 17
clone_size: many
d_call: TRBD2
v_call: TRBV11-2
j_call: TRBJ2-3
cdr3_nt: TGTGCCAGCAGCTTAGATCCTAGCGGGAGATTCTCAGATACGCAGTATTTT
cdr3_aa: CASSLDPSGRFSDTQYF

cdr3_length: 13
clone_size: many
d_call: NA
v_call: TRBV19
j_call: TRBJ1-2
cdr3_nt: TGTGCCAGTAGTATAGATCGGGCAGGAGGCTACACCTTC
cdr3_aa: CASSIDRAGGYTF

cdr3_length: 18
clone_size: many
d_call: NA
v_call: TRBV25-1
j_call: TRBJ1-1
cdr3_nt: TGTGCCAGCAGTGAATTGGGGGCAGGGGCCCTCTGGCGCACTGAAGCTTTCTTT
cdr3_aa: CASSELGAGALWRTEAFF

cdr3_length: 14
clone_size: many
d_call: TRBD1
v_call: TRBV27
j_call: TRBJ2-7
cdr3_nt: TGTGCCAGCAGTTTGGGACAGGGGAGTCCCGAGCAGTACTTC
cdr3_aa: CASSLGQGSPEQYF

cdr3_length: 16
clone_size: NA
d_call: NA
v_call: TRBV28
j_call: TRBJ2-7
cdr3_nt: TGTGCCAGCAGTTTAAGGCCTAGACCGTCGTCGGGTGAGCAGTACTTC
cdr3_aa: CASSLRPRPSSGEQYF

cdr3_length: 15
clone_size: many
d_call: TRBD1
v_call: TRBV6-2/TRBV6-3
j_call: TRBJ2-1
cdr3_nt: TGTGCCAGCAGTTACGACAGGGTTACGTACAATGAGCAGTTCTTC
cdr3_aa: CASSYDRVTYNEQFF

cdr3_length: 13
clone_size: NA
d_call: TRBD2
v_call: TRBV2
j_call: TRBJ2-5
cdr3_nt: TGTGCCGGCCGACTAGCGGGAGTGGAGACCCAGTACTTC
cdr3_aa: CAGRLAGVETQYF

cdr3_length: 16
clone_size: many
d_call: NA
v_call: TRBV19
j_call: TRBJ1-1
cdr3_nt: TGTGCCAGTTCCTTGTCGGGGGGAAGGGAAAACACTGAAGCTTTCTTT
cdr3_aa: CASSLSGGRENTEAFF

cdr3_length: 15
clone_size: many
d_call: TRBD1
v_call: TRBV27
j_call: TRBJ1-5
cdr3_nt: TGTGCCAGCAGTTCCAGACAGGGGCGGAATCAGCCCCAGCATTTT
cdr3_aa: CASSSRQGRNQPQHF

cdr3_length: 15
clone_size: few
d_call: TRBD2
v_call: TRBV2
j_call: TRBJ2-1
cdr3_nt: TGTGCCAGCAGTTTTAGCGGGAGGTCCTACAATGAGCAGTTCTTC
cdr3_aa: CASSFSGRSYNEQFF

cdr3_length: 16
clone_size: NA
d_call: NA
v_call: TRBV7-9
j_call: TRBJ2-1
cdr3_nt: TGTGCCAGCAGCAAATTGCAGGGGATCAAGTACAATGAGCAGTTCTTC
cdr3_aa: CASSKLQGIKYNEQFF

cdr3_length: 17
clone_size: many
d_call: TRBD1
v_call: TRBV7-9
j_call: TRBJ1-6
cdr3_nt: TGTGCCAGCAGCTTAAGGCCAAGGGGGAGAGGGGGCTCACCCCTCCACTTT
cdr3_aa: CASSLRPRGRGGSPLHF

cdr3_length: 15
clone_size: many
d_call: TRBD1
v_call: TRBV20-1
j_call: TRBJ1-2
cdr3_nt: TGCAGTGCTAGGGGGACAGGGTCTACTAACTATGGCTACACCTTC
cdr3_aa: CSARGTGSTNYGYTF

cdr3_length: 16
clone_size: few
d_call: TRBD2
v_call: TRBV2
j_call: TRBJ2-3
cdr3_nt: TGTGCCAGCAGTGAAGCTGTACTAGCGGGGACAGGTACGCAGTATTTT
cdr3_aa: CASSEAVLAGTGTQYF

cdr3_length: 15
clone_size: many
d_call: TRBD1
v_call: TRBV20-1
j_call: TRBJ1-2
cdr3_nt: TGCAGTGCTAAAGACAGGGTTGGGGCTAACTATGGCTACACCTTC
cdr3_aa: CSAKDRVGANYGYTF

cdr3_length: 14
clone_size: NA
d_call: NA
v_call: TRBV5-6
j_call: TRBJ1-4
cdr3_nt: TGTGCCAGCACCTCCCGGGCAGTTGTCGAAAAACTGTTTTTT
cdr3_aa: CASTSRAVVEKLFF

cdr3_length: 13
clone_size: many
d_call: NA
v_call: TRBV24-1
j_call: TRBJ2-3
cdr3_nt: TGTGCCACCAGTGACCTTCAGTGGGATACGCAGTATTTT
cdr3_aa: CATSDLQWDTQYF

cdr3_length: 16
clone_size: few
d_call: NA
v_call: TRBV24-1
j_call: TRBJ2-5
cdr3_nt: TGTGCCACCAGTGAACCGCCTGGGGGGCGCAGAGAGACCCAGTACTTC
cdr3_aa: CATSEPPGGRRETQYF

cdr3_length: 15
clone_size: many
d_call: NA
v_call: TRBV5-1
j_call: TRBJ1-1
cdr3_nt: TGCGCCAGCAGCTTGGCGGGGCGAAGGAACACTGAAGCTTTCTTT
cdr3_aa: CASSLAGRRNTEAFF

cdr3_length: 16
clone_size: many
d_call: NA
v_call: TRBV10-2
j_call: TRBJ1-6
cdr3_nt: TGCGCCAGCAGTGAGTCGAGAGGTTCGGGGAATTCACCCCTCCACTTT
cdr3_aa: CASSESRGSGNSPLHF

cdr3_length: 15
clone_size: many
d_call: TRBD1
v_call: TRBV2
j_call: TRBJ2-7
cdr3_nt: TGTGCCAGCAGCACTTGGGACAGAGGCAACTATGAGCAGTACTTC
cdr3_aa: CASSTWDRGNYEQYF

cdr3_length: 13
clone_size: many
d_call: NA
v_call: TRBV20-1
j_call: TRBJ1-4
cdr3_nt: TGCAGTGCGGTACAGGGTGTAGGTGAAAAACTGTTTTTT
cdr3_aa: CSAVQGVGEKLFF

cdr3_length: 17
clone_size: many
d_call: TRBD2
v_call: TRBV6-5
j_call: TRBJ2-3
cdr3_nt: TGTGCCAGCAGTTACCCCTCGACTAGCGGGAGTGCAGATACGCAGTATTTT
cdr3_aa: CASSYPSTSGSADTQYF

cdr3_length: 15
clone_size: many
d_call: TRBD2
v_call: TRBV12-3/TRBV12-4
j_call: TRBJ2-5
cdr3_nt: TGTGCCACGCGACTAGCGGGAGGGCGGTTAGAGACCCAGTACTTC
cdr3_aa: CATRLAGGRLETQYF

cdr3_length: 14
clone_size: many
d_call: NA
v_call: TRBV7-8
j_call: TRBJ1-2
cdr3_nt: TGTGCCAGCAGCTTAGATCAGGGAAGCTATGGCTACACCTTC
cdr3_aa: CASSLDQGSYGYTF

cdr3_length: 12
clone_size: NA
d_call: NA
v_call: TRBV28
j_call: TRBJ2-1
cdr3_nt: TGTGCCAGCAGTTTACCCAGAAATGAGCAGTTCTTC
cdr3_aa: CASSLPRNEQFF

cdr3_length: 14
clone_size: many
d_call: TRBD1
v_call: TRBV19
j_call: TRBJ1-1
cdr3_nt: TGTGCCAGTAGTGCTTGGACAGGGCGTGGATCAGCTTTCTTT
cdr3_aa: CASSAWTGRGSAFF

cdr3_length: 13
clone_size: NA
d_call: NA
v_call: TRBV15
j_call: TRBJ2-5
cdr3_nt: TGTGCCACCAGCAGAGGAGCCCAAGAGACCCAGTACTTC
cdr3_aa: CATSRGAQETQYF

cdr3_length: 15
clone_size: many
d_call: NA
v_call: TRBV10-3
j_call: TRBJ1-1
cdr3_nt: TGTGCCATCAGTGACCCCCTCGACAGGAACACTGAAGCTTTCTTT
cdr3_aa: CAISDPLDRNTEAFF

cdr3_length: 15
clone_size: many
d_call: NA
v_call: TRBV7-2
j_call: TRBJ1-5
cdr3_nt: TGTGCCAGCAGCTTAATGGGGTATTTCAATCAGCCCCAGCATTTT
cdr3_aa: CASSLMGYFNQPQHF

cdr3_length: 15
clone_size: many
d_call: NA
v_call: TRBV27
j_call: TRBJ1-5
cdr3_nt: TGTGCCAGCAGTTTCTCCGGAGCCCCGGATCAGCCCCAGCATTTT
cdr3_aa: CASSFSGAPDQPQHF

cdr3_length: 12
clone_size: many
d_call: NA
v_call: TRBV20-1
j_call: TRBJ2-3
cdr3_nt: TGCAGTGCTAGATTGACCAAAGATACGCAGTATTTT
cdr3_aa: CSARLTKDTQYF

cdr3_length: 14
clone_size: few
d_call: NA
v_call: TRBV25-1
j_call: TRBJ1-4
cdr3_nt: TGTGCCAGCAGTGAATTGGGGGGGAGCGAAAAACTGTTTTTT
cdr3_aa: CASSELGGSEKLFF

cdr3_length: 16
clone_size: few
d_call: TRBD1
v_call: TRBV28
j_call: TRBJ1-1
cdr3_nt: TGTGCCAGCAGTTTAGCGGACAGGGGGTTGGACACTGAAGCTTTCTTT
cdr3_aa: CASSLADRGLDTEAFF

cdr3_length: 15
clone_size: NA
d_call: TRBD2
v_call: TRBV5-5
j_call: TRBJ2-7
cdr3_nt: TGTGCCAGCAGCTCTACGACTAGCGGGCCTTTCGAGCAGTACTTC
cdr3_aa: CASSSTTSGPFEQYF

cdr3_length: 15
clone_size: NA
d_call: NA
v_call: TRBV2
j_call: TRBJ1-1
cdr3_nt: TGTGCCAGCAGTGAACATGGGTCAGGGACGGCTGAAGCTTTCTTT
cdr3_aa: CASSEHGSGTAEAFF

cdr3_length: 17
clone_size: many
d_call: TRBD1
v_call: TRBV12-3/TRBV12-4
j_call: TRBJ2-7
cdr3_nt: TGTGCCAGCAGTCCTTCATCGGGACAGGTTATCTCCTACGAGCAGTACTTC
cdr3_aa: CASSPSSGQVISYEQYF

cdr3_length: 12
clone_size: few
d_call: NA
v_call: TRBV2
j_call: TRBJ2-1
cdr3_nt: TGTGCCAGCAGCCTCCAACCCCCCAAGGAGTTCTTC
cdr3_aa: CASSLQPPKEFF

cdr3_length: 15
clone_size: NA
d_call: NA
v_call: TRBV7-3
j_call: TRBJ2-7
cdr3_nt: TGTGCCAGCAGCTTAACTGGCGCCCTTAGCGACGAGCAGTACTTC
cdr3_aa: CASSLTGALSDEQYF

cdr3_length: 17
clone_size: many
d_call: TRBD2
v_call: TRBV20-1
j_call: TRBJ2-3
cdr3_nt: TGCAGTGCTAGAAGAGCGGGGGGGCTCAGTAGCACAGATACGCAGTATTTT
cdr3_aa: CSARRAGGLSSTDTQYF

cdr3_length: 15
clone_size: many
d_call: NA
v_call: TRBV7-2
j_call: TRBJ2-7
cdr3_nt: TGTGCCAGCAGCTTAGCGCACGTTTCCTCCTACGAGCAGTACTTC
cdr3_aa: CASSLAHVSSYEQYF

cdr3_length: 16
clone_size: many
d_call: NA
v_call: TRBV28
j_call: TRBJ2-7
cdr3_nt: TGTGCCAGCAGCCCTTCAGGCCCCCAACGCAGCTACGAGCAGTACTTC
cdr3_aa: CASSPSGPQRSYEQYF

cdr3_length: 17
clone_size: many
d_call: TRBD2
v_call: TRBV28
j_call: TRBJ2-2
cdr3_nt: TGTGCCAGCAGTTCCCCGGGACTAGCGGTTTTCACCGGGGAGCTGTTTTTT
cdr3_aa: CASSSPGLAVFTGELFF

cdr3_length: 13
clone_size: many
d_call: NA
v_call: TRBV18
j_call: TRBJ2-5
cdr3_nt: TGTGCCAGCTCACCACAGGGGAAAGAGACCCAGTACTTC
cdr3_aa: CASSPQGKETQYF

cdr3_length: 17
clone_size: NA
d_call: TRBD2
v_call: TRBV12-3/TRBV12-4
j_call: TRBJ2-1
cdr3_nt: TGTGCCAGCAGTTTCCGAGCGACTAGGGAGGGCAACAATGAGCAGTTCTTC
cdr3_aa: CASSFRATREGNNEQFF

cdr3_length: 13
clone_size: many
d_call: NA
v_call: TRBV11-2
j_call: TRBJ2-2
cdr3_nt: TGTGCCAGCAGCGCAGTGAACACCGGGGAGCTGTTTTTT
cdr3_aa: CASSAVNTGELFF

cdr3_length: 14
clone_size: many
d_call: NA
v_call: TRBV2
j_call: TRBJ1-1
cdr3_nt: TGTGCCAGCAGTGCACCGCCGCGGGGGACTGAAGCTTTCTTT
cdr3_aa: CASSAPPRGTEAFF

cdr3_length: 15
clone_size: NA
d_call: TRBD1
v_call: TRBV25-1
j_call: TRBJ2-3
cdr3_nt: TGTGCCAGCAGTGTCGGGACAGGGTACACAGATACGCAGTATTTT
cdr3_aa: CASSVGTGYTDTQYF

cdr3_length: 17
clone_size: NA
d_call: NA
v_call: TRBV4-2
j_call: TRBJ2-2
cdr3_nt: TGTGCCAGCAGCCAAGCCCACCGGGACCCGAACACCGGGGAGCTGTTTTTT
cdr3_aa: CASSQAHRDPNTGELFF

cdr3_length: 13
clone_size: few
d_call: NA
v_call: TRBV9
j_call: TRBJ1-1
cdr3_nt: TGTGCCAGCAGCGTAGAACCGAACACTGAAGCTTTCTTT
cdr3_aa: CASSVEPNTEAFF